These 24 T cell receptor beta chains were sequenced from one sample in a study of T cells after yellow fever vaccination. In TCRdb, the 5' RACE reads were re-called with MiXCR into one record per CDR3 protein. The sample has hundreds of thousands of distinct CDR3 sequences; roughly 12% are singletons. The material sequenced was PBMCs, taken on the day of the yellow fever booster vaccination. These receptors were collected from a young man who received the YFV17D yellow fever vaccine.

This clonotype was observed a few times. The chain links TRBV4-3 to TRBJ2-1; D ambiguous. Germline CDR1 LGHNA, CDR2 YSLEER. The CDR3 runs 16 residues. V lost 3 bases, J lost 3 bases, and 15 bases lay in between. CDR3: CASSQGFASVYNEQFF. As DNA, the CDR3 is TGCGCCAGCAGCCAGGGATTTGCGTCGGTCTACAATGAGCAGTTCTTC.

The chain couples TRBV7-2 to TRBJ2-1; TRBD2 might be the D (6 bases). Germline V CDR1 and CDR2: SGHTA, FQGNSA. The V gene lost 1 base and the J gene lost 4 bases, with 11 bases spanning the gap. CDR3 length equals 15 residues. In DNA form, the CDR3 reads TGTGCCAGCAGCTTAGAAGATAGCGGTTACAATGAGCAGTTCTTC. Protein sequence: CASSLEDSGYNEQFF.

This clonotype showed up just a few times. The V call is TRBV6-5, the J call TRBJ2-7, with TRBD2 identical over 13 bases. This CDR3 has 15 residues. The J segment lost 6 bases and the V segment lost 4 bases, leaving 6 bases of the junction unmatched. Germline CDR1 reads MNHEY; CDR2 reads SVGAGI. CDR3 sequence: CASSSGGTSGAEQYF. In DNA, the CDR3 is TGTGCCAGCAGTTCGGGAGGGACTAGCGGGGCCGAGCAGTACTTC.

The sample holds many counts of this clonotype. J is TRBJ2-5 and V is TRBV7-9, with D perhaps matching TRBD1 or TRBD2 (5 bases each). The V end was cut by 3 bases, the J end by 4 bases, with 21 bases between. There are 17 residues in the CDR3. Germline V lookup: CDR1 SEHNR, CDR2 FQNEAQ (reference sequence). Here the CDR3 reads CASSFLPGPREGETQYF. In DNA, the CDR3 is TGTGCCAGCAGCTTTCTGCCGGGACCACGAGAGGGAGAGACCCAGTACTTC.

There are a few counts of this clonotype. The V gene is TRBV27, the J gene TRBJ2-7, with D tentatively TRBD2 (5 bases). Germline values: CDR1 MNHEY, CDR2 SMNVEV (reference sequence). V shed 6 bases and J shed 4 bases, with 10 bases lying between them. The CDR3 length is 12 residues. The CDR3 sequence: CASRTIGYEQYF. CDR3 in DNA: TGTGCCAGCAGGACTATTGGTTACGAGCAGTACTTC.

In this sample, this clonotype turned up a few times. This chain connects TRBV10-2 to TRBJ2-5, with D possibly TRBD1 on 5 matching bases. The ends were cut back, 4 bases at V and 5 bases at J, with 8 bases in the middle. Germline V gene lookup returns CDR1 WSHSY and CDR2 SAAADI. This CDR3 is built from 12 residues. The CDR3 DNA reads TGCGCCAGCAGTGTGGGGCTGGAGACCCAGTACTTC. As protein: CASSVGLETQYF.

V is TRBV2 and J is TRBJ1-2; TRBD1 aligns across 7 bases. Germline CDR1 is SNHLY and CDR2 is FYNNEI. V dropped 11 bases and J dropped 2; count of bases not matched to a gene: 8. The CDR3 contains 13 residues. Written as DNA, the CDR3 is TGTGCCGCCACGATGGGACAGAACTATGGCTACACCTTC. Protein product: CAATMGQNYGYTF.

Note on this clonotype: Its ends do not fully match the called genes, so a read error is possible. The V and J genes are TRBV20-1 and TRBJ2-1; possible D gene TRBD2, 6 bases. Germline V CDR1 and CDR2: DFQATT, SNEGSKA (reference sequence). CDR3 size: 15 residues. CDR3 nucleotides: TGCTGTGCTGAAGATTCTAGCGCCCCCTACAATGAGCAGTTCTTC. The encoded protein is CCAEDSSAPYNEQFF.

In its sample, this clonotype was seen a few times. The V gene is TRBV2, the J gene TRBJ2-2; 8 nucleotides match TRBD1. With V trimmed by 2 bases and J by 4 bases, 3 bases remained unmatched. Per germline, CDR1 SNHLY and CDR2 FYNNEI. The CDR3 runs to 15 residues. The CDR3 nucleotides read TGTGCCAGCAGTGAATGGACAGGGCCCACCGGGGAGCTGTTTTTT. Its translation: CASSEWTGPTGELFF.

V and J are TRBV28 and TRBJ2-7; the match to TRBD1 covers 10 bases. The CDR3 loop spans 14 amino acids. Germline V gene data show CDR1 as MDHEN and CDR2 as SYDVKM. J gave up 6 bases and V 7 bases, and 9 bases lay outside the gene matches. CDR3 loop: CASMPSGQGSEQYF. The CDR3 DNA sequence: TGTGCCAGCATGCCTTCGGGACAGGGGAGCGAGCAGTACTTC.

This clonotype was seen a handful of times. DNA of the CDR3: TGCAGTGCTGTCTTGAGCGGGGGAGCCAAAAACATTCAGTACTTC. Amino acid sequence: CSAVLSGGAKNIQYF. V is TRBV20-1 and J is TRBJ2-4; TRBD2 matches 8 bases. Germline V gene lookup returns CDR1 DFQATT and CDR2 SNEGSKA (reference sequence). The V and J ends lost 5 bases and 0 bases, in that order; junction bases with no gene match: 6. There are 15 residues in the CDR3.

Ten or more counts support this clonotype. CDR3 loop: CASSTVSYEQYF. Written as DNA, the CDR3 is TGTGCCAGCTCGACAGTCTCCTACGAGCAGTACTTC. The chain links TRBV28 to TRBJ2-7; a weak D match, TRBD1 (5 bases). Germline CDR1 and CDR2: MDHEN and SYDVKM. Trimming pared 8 bases from V and 0 bases from J, leaving 8 bases between. The CDR3 contains 12 residues.

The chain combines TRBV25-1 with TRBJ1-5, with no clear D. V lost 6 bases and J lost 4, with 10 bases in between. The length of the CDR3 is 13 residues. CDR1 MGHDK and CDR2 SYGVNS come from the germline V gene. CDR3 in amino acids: CASRAWDNQPQHF. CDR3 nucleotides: TGTGCCAGCAGGGCGTGGGATAATCAGCCCCAGCATTTT.

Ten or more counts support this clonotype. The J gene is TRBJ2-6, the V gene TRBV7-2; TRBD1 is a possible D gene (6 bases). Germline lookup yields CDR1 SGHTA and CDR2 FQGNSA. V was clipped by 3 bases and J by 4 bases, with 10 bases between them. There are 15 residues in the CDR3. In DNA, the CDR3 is TGTGCCAGCAGCTTGGTGGGGACAGGGGCCAACGTCCTGACTTTC. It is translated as CASSLVGTGANVLTF.

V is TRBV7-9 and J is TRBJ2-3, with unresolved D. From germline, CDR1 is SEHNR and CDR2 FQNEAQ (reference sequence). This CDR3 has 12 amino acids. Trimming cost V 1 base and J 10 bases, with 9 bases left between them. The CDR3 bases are TGTGCCAGCAGCTTAGGGCCCCTGGCGCAGTATTTT. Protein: CASSLGPLAQYF. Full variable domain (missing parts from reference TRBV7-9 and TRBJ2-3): DTGVSQNPRHKITKRGQNVTFRCDPISEHNRLYWYRQTLGQGPEFLTYFQNEAQLEKSRLLSDRFSAERPKGSFSTLEIQRTEQGDSAMYLCASSLGPLAQYFGPGTRLTVL.

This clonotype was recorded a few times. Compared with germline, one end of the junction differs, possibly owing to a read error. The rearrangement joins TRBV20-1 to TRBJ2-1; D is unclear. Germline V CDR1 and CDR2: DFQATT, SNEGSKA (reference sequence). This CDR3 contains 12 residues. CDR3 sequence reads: CLVTPSYNEQFF. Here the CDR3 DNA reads TGTCTTGTAACCCCCTCTTACAATGAGCAGTTCTTC.

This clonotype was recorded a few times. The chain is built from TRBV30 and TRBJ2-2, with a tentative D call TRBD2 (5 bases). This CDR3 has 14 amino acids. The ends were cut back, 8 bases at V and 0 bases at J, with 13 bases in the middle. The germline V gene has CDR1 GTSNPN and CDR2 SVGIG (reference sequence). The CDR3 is CAGRRAANTGELFF. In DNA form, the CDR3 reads TGTGCCGGTCGGCGGGCGGCGAACACCGGGGAGCTGTTTTTT.

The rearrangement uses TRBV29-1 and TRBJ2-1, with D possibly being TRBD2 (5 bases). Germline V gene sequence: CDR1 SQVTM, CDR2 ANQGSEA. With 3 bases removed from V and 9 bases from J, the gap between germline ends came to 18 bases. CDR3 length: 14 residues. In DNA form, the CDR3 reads TGCAGCGTTGATCAGGCGGGCACTTATGGTGAGCAGTTCTTC. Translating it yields CSVDQAGTYGEQFF.

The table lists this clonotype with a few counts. The CDR3 DNA is TGTGCCAGTAGTATGCGACAGGGGGCGCGAAGAGGTCAGCCCCAGCATTTT. Translating gives CASSMRQGARRGQPQHF. The gene calls are TRBV19 and TRBJ1-5; TRBD1 matches at 10 bases. Germline V gene data show CDR1 as LNHDA and CDR2 as SQIVND (reference sequence). The CDR3 contains 17 residues. V was clipped by 3 bases and J by 6 bases; unmatched bases: 11.

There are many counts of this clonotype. CDR3 nucleotide sequence: TGCGCCTCCAGTTGGGACACCGGGGAGCTGTTTTTT. Translated: CASSWDTGELFF. The genes are TRBV5-1 and TRBJ2-2; D unclear. The germline V gene has CDR1 SGHRS and CDR2 YFSETQ. Trimming pared 10 bases from V and 3 bases from J, leaving 10 bases between. The CDR3 is made up of 12 amino acids.

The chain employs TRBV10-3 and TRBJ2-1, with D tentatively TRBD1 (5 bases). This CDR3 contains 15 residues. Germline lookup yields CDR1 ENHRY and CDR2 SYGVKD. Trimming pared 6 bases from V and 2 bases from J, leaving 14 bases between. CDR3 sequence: CAIRASDSTYNEQFF. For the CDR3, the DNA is TGTGCCATCAGGGCCTCCGACAGTACCTACAATGAGCAGTTCTTC.

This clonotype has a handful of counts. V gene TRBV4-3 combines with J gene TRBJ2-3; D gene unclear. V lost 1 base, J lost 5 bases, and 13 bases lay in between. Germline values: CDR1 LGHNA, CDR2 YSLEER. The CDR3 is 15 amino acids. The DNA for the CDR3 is TGCGCCAGCAGCCAAGGAGGCAGGAGATTAGATACGCAGTATTTT. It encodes CASSQGGRRLDTQYF.

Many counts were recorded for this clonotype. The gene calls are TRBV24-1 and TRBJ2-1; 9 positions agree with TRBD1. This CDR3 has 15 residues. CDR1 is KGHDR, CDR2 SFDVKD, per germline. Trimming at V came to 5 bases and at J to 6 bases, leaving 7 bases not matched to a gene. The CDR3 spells CATSAQQGAFNEQFF. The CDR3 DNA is TGTGCCACCAGTGCCCAACAGGGGGCCTTCAATGAGCAGTTCTTC.

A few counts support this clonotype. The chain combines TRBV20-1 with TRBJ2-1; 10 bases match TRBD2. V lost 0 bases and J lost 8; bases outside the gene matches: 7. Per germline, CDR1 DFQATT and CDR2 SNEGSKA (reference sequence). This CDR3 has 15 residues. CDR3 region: CSAREIAGGPHEQFF. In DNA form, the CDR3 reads TGCAGTGCTAGAGAAATAGCGGGAGGTCCCCATGAGCAGTTCTTC.